Below, 5 T cell receptor beta chains from the same sample are listed, as sequenced in a study of blood T cell repertoires in COVID-19 (dated by TCRdb to 2018 to 2021). Libraries were constructed by the immunoSEQ multiplex PCR assay. What TCRdb holds here is the immuneACCESS table cut down to in-frame rearrangements. Part of the clones is not present; checked against another copy, under half of the missing clones reflect an unresolved V gene, and the others are unexplained. In this sample the table shows about 400,000 clones, roughly 88% of which occur a single time. The ten largest clones represent around 2.1% of the sample. Material: PBMCs or T cells enriched from blood (not recorded which). The receptor set was obtained from a woman in her thirties or forties with acute COVID-19.

This chain's CDR3 is CASSLTGVGYNEQFF. CDR3 nucleotides: TGTGCCAGCAGCTTGACAGGGGTGGGATACAATGAGCAGTTCTTC. This rearrangement joins TRBV7-6 to TRBJ2-1; 8 nucleotides match TRBD1. J was trimmed by 4 bases and V by 3 bases; bases with no gene match: 5. CDR1 is SGHVS, CDR2 FNYEAQ, per germline. This CDR3 spans 15 amino acids.

The J gene is TRBJ2-7, the V gene TRBV11-2; tentatively, D is TRBD1 (5 bases). V was pared by 7 bases and J by 11 bases, with 21 bases between. CDR3 length equals 13 residues. Germline V gives CDR1 SGHAT, CDR2 FQNNGV. This CDR3 reads CASNKDPPQGKYF. CDR3 nucleotide sequence: TGTGCCAGCAATAAGGACCCCCCCCAGGGTAAGTACTTC. Variable domain in full (rest from reference TRBV11-2 and TRBJ2-7): EAGVAQSPRYKIIEKRQSVAFWCNPISGHATLYWYQQILGQGPKLLIQFQNNGVVDDSQLPKDRFSAERLKGVDSTLKIQPAKLEDSAVYLCASNKDPPQGKYFGPGTRLTVT.

This clone has more than one count but fewer than ten. The chain combines TRBV7-9 with TRBJ1-2, with 7 bases fitting TRBD1. The CDR3 is made up of 16 amino acids. Trimming took 1 base from V and 8 from J; bases not matched to a gene: 13. CDR1 and CDR2 (germline): SEHNR, FQNEAQ (reference sequence). The DNA for the CDR3 is TGTGCCAGCAGCTTAGTGGGTTTGGACAGGACCGCGGGCTACACCTTC. Translation gives CASSLVGLDRTAGYTF.

The rearrangement joins TRBV20-1 to TRBJ1-3; TRBD1 agrees at 8 bases. V dropped 3 bases and J dropped 1; count of bases not matched to a gene: 5. This CDR3 contains 15 residues. In germline, CDR1 is DFQATT, CDR2 SNEGSKA (reference sequence). The CDR3 spells CSASGGQVSGNTIYF. CDR3 DNA sequence: TGCAGTGCTAGTGGGGGACAGGTTTCTGGAAACACCATATATTTT.

Here the CDR3 DNA reads TGTGCCAGCAGTTTGGTAGATGGGACAACCATATATTTT. Translation: CASSLVDGTTIYF. J is TRBJ1-3 and V is TRBV12-3 or TRBV12-4, with D possibly matching TRBD1 (6 bases). CDR3 length: 13 amino acids. The V and J ends lost 3 bases and 10 bases respectively, with 13 bases between them.